These 12 T cell receptor beta chains came from one sample sequenced in a study of blood T cell repertoires in COVID-19. Profiled with immunoSEQ multiplex PCR; TCRdb holds only in-frame clones, not every one. Here the sample spans some 220,000 clones, about 87% being singletons. Material: PBMCs or T cells enriched from blood (not recorded which). Receptors originate from a woman between 25 and 40 years old who had recovered from COVID-19.

This clone was seen once. This chain links TRBV2 with TRBJ2-3; D unclear. This CDR3 has 13 amino acids. CDR1 is SNHLY and CDR2 is FYNNEI in the germline V gene. Trimming removed 4 bases at V and 0 bases at J, with 5 bases between. The CDR3 spells CASSAGSTDTQYF. In nucleotides, the CDR3 is TGTGCCAGCAGTGCCGGGAGCACAGATACGCAGTATTTT.

This clone occurred once. The V and J genes are TRBV4-1 and TRBJ1-5; 9 bases are shared with TRBD1. Losses at the gene ends were 2 bases for V and 4 bases for J; bases not matched to a gene: 9. CDR1 and CDR2 (germline): MGHRA, YSYEKL. This CDR3 has 17 residues. CDR3 bases: TGCGCCAGCAGCCAAACCGGGACAGGGCCTCCTAATCAGCCCCAGCATTTT. This translates into CASSQTGTGPPNQPQHF.

This chain uses TRBV14 with TRBJ2-1, with a possible D match to TRBD2 (6 bases). The length of the CDR3 is 16 residues. V shed 3 bases and J shed 5 bases, with 17 bases lying between them. CDR1 is SGHDN, CDR2 FVKESK, per germline. The DNA for the CDR3 is TGTGCCAGCAGCCATGGCGCGGGACGGATACACAATGAGCAGTTCTTC. This gives the protein CASSHGAGRIHNEQFF.

The genes are TRBV29-1 and TRBJ1-1; D gene ambiguous. V was clipped by 6 bases and J by 1 base, with 15 bases between them. This CDR3 comprises 14 residues. The germline V gene has CDR1 SQVTM and CDR2 ANQGSEA. The CDR3: CSVADSRRNTEAFF. The DNA for the CDR3 is TGCAGCGTCGCGGACTCACGGAGGAACACTGAAGCTTTCTTT.

The gene calls are TRBV28 and TRBJ1-1; no firm D call. Per the germline V gene, CDR1 is MDHEN and CDR2 is SYDVKM. V lost 6 bases and J 1 base, leaving 9 bases between the germline ends. The CDR3 runs to 13 residues. The chain's CDR3 is CASSHRRNTEAFF. In nucleotides, the CDR3 is TGTGCCAGCAGCCACCGGAGGAACACTGAAGCTTTCTTT.

The chain carries TRBV10-3 and TRBJ1-5; maybe TRBD1 (5 bases). Deletions cut 3 bases from V and 5 bases from J, with 11 bases between. The V gene's germline CDR1 is ENHRY and CDR2 SYGVKD. The CDR3 has 14 residues. CDR3 coding DNA: TGTGCCATCAGTGATCGTCAGGGTGATCAGCCCCAGCATTTT. It codes for CAISDRQGDQPQHF.

This clone was counted a single time. V and J are TRBV2 and TRBJ1-5, with 7 nucleotides matching TRBD1. The CDR3 length is 14 residues. V lost 4 bases to trimming and J lost 3 bases; unmatched junction nucleotides: 3. Germline V CDR1 and CDR2: SNHLY, FYNNEI. The chain's CDR3 is CASSADRFNQPQHF. In nucleotides, the CDR3 is TGTGCCAGCAGTGCGGACAGGTTCAATCAGCCCCAGCATTTT. The whole variable domain, remainder taken from reference TRBV2 and TRBJ1-5, is EPEVTQTPSHQVTQMGQEVILRCVPISNHLYFYWYRQILGQKVEFLVSFYNNEISEKSEIFDDQFSVERPDGSNFTLKIRSTKLEDSAMYFCASSADRFNQPQHFGDGTRLSIL.

About this clone itself: Other DNA sequences in this sample translate to the same CDR3. The V and J genes are TRBV6-6 and TRBJ2-3; 7 bases align to TRBD1. Germline values: CDR1 MNHNY, CDR2 SVGAGI (reference sequence). The CDR3 length is 15 residues. J gave up 1 base and V 5 bases, and 6 bases lay outside the gene matches. CDR3 residues: CASSGPGQRTDTQYF. The CDR3 nucleotides read TGTGCCAGCAGTGGCCCGGGACAGCGCACAGATACGCAGTATTTT.

V and J are TRBV4-1 and TRBJ1-5; maybe TRBD1 (5 bases). The CDR3 is made up of 17 amino acids. The germline V gene encodes CDR1 MGHRA and CDR2 YSYEKL. Trimming cost V 4 bases and J 0 bases, with 16 bases left between them. CDR3 sequence: CASSLIVTVNSNQPQHF. The DNA for the CDR3 is TGCGCCAGCAGCCTGATAGTGACAGTCAATAGCAATCAGCCCCAGCATTTT.

The sample holds one count of this clone. The rearrangement uses TRBV7-3 and TRBJ2-5, with no clear D. Per the germline V gene, CDR1 is SGHTA and CDR2 is FQGTGA. The CDR3 totals 13 residues. Trimming took 1 base from V and 5 from J, leaving 8 bases between them. The DNA for the CDR3 is TGTGCCAGCAGCTTAAGCGAGCCCGAGACCCAGTACTTC. Amino acid sequence: CASSLSEPETQYF. The entire variable domain, with the rest obtained from reference TRBV7-3 and TRBJ2-5, is as follows: GAGVSQTPSNKVTEKGKYVELRCDPISGHTALYWYRQSLGQGPEFLIYFQGTGAADDSGLPNDRFFAVRPEGSVSTLKIQRTERGDSAVYLCASSLSEPETQYFGPGTRLLVL.

This clone was picked up one time. CDR3 sequence reads: CASSLGLAGGLGEQFF. CDR3 DNA sequence: TGTGCCAGCAGCTTAGGACTAGCGGGGGGGCTAGGAGAGCAGTTCTTC. The rearrangement joins TRBV7-2 to TRBJ2-1; TRBD2 agrees at 14 bases. Germline loops: CDR1 SGHTA, CDR2 FQGNSA. The CDR3 length is 16 residues. The V and J ends lost 1 base and 10 bases, in that order; junction bases with no gene match: 6.

The chain employs TRBV5-6 and TRBJ2-1, with 10 positions matching TRBD1. CDR1 is SGHDT, CDR2 YYEEEE, per germline. V shed 3 bases and J 9 bases; nucleotides not matched to a gene: 9. The CDR3 contains 15 residues. This chain's CDR3 is CASSSRQGASGEQFF. In nucleotides, the CDR3 is TGTGCCAGCAGCTCAAGACAGGGGGCCAGTGGTGAGCAGTTCTTC. The variable domain in full, with the rest retrieved from reference TRBV5-6 and TRBJ2-1, is DAGVTQSPTHLIKTRGQQVTLRCSPKSGHDTVSWYQQALGQGPQFIFQYYEEEERQRGNFPDRFSGHQFPNYSSELNVNALLLGDSALYLCASSSRQGASGEQFFGPGTRLTVL.